The 19 T cell receptor beta chains listed next were all sequenced from one sample in a study of cytomegalovirus exposure and HLA in healthy donors. The PCR used 60 Vbeta and 13 Jbeta primers. Produced via immunoSEQ multiplex PCR; TCRdb's table is partial and in-frame only. The data show about 150,000 clones, around 82% seen once. Sequencing used PBMCs. These receptors were taken from a woman in her 40s in good health and CMV-seropositive.

The chain has TRBV7-6 and TRBJ2-3; D is perhaps TRBD1 (5 bases). Between the trimmed V and J ends, which lost 5 bases and 3 bases, there was a span of 18 bases. Germline V CDR1 and CDR2: SGHVS, FNYEAQ. CDR3 size: 16 residues. The DNA of the CDR3 is TGTGCCAGCAGCCCCGGCCGGGCAGGGAATACAGATACGCAGTATTTT. It yields the protein CASSPGRAGNTDTQYF.

This clone was counted a few times. The V gene is TRBV19, the J gene TRBJ2-7; 9 positions match TRBD1. V lost 6 bases to trimming and J lost 3 bases; unmatched junction nucleotides: 0. The CDR3 consists of 12 residues. Germline V gene sequence: CDR1 LNHDA, CDR2 SQIVND (reference sequence). CDR3 sequence reads: CASRDRGYEQYF. The CDR3 DNA sequence: TGTGCCAGTAGGGACAGGGGCTACGAGCAGTACTTC.

CDR3 loop: CASSPGTFGYEQYF. CDR3 coding DNA: TGTGCCAGCAGCCCCGGGACATTTGGCTACGAGCAGTACTTC. The chain joins TRBV6-5 to TRBJ2-7, with D possibly matching TRBD1 (6 bases). The CDR3 length is 14 residues. Germline CDR1 MNHEY, CDR2 SVGAGI. Trimming shortened V by 6 bases and J by 3 bases, and 15 bases separated the two germline ends.

The V gene is TRBV7-9, the J gene TRBJ1-5; 7 bases line up with TRBD1. Germline V gene data show CDR1 as SEHNR and CDR2 as FQNEAQ (reference sequence). V lost 5 bases, J lost 3 bases, and 4 bases stayed unmatched. This CDR3 is 14 amino acids long. In nucleotides, the CDR3 is TGTGCCAGCAGCCGAGGGACAGTCAATCAGCCCCAGCATTTT. Residues: CASSRGTVNQPQHF.

This clone was seen only a few times. The chain joins TRBV19 to TRBJ1-2, with D uncertain. V was cut by 3 bases and J by 7 bases, with 6 bases left in between. Germline assignment: CDR1 LNHDA and CDR2 SQIVND (reference sequence). This CDR3 is built from 11 residues. CDR3 nucleotides: TGTGCCAGTAGTATTCACTTTGGCTACACCTTC. Translated: CASSIHFGYTF.

The chain links TRBV7-3 to TRBJ2-2; no reliable D call. Germline CDR1 reads SGHTA; CDR2 reads FQGTGA. V was cut by 0 bases and J by 2 bases, with 10 bases left in between. The CDR3 has 16 amino acids. The CDR3 reads CASSLTKTTNTGELFF. As DNA, the CDR3 is TGTGCCAGCAGCTTAACGAAAACTACAAACACCGGGGAGCTGTTTTTT.

The chain uses TRBV29-1 and TRBJ1-2; no firm D call. This CDR3 region has 12 residues. Germline loops: CDR1 SQVTM, CDR2 ANQGSEA. The V end was cut by 4 bases, the J end by 8 bases, with 14 bases between. DNA for the CDR3: TGCAGCGTTGGGTCGATAGGGAGCGGCTACACCTTC. Protein sequence: CSVGSIGSGYTF.

The V gene is TRBV7-3, the J gene TRBJ2-1, with D perhaps matching TRBD1 (6 bases). Germline assignment: CDR1 SGHTA and CDR2 FQGTGA. The CDR3 covers 17 residues. Between the trimmed V and J ends, which lost 5 bases and 2 bases, there was a span of 19 bases. CDR3 in DNA: TGTGCCAGCAGCCAAAGGGGGATTAACACCCCCTACAATGAGCAGTTCTTC. This sequence encodes CASSQRGINTPYNEQFF.

This sequence joins TRBV28 and TRBJ1-6, with 7 nucleotides matching TRBD1. Germline V CDR1 and CDR2: MDHEN, SYDVKM. J lost 10 bases, V lost 7 bases, and 13 bases had no gene match. The CDR3 runs to 15 residues. The CDR3 DNA is TGTGCCAGCATGCCCCTTGACAGGGAGGAATCACCCCTCCACTTT. Its protein product is CASMPLDREESPLHF.

This clone was picked up one time. The chain is built from TRBV27 and TRBJ1-2, with TRBD1 as a possible D gene (6 bases). Per the germline V gene, CDR1 is MNHEY and CDR2 is SMNVEV (reference sequence). With 3 bases removed from V and 7 bases from J, the gap between germline ends came to 12 bases. The CDR3 has 13 amino acids. CDR3 sequence (DNA): TGTGCCAGCAGTTTGGTACAGGGCCTTGGCTACACCTTC. Protein product: CASSLVQGLGYTF.

This clone has a single count. The chain carries TRBV9 and TRBJ2-7; 10 nucleotides align to TRBD1. V trimming: 4 bases; J trimming: 3 bases; junction bases outside the gene matches: 7. The germline gives CDR1 SGDLS, CDR2 YYNGEE. The CDR3 sequence is 15 residues long. DNA for the CDR3: TGTGCCAGCAGCTCCGGGACAGGGGATTTCTACGAGCAGTACTTC. Its translation is CASSSGTGDFYEQYF.

This clone was detected only a few times. The chain joins TRBV5-5 to TRBJ2-5; 7 positions match TRBD1. J was trimmed by 2 bases and V by 0 bases; bases with no gene match: 4. Germline CDR1 SGHKS, CDR2 YYEKEE (reference sequence). The CDR3 is made up of 15 amino acids. The CDR3 region is CASSLADRIQETQYF. The CDR3 DNA follows: TGTGCCAGCAGCTTGGCGGACAGGATTCAAGAGACCCAGTACTTC.

This clone was detected a few times. This sequence joins TRBV18 and TRBJ1-1; 11 nucleotides line up with TRBD1. Germline-derived CDR1 and CDR2 are KGHSH and LQKENI. V lost 3 bases, J lost 6 bases, and 6 bases stayed unmatched. CDR3 length: 15 residues. CDR3 loop: CASSPWTGGDAEAFF. CDR3 DNA sequence: TGTGCCAGCTCACCTTGGACAGGGGGCGACGCTGAAGCTTTCTTT.

There are a few counts of this clone. The chain couples TRBV28 to TRBJ2-1; D not resolved. Trimming left V 5 bases short and J 8 bases short, with 10 bases between. Per germline, CDR1 MDHEN and CDR2 SYDVKM. CDR3 size: 12 residues. The CDR3 region has the DNA TGTGCCAGCAGTCCAGTCTGGCATGAGCAGTTCTTC. It codes for CASSPVWHEQFF.

Remarks on this clone: No conserved phenylalanine or tryptophan ends this CDR3, so it is likely a read error. It is unclear where the CDR3 begins or ends on the DNA, so no DNA is shown, and the CDR3 is as TCRdb lists it. This chain links TRBV7-3 with TRBJ2-6; the table's TRBD2 call for D was not verified on the DNA. The CDR3 adds up to 21 amino acids, both ends counted. Germline assignment: CDR1 SGHTA and CDR2 FQGTGA. CDR3 amino acids: CASSNKGSSTWDLAGGPILGL.

This clone was seen only once. The chain has TRBV29-1 and TRBJ1-4; D is uncertain. Germline CDR1 reads SQVTM; CDR2 reads ANQGSEA. V was clipped by 6 bases and J by 5 bases, with 7 bases between them. The CDR3 runs to 11 residues. CDR3 protein: CSVAANEKLFF. The CDR3 DNA reads TGCAGCGTAGCGGCGAATGAAAAACTGTTTTTT.

This chain links TRBV5-5 with TRBJ1-1, with 9 bases matching TRBD1. This CDR3 region has 15 residues. J lost 4 bases, V lost 4 bases, and 8 bases had no gene match. CDR1 and CDR2 (germline): SGHKS, YYEKEE (reference sequence). The CDR3 nucleotides are TGTGCCAGCAGCCCCTGGACAGGGGAGGGCACTGAAGCTTTCTTT. This codes for CASSPWTGEGTEAFF.

The J gene is TRBJ2-5, the V gene TRBV9; TRBD2 agrees at 7 bases. CDR1 and CDR2 from the germline V gene are SGDLS and YYNGEE. J lost 3 bases, V lost 0 bases, and 11 bases had no gene match. The CDR3 is 17 residues long. For the CDR3, the DNA is TGTGCCAGCAGCGTAGTCGGTATTCGCGGGAGTGAAGAGACCCAGTACTTC. Its translation: CASSVVGIRGSEETQYF.

The CDR3 reads CASSLGQGEGGYTF. The CDR3 DNA follows: TGTGCCAGCAGTTTAGGGCAGGGCGAAGGCGGCTACACCTTC. This chain uses TRBV28 with TRBJ1-2; D is perhaps TRBD1 (5 bases). CDR1 and CDR2 from the germline V gene are MDHEN and SYDVKM. The germline V and J ends were trimmed by 2 bases and 8 bases, with 15 bases remaining between them. This CDR3 region has 14 residues.